This is a list of T cell receptor beta chains from one sample in a study of shared clonotypes between healthy human individuals. Produced via immunoSEQ multiplex PCR; TCRdb's table is partial and in-frame only. The sample holds some 2,000,000 clones, roughly 96% seen once. Source material: naive CD4+ T cells sorted from blood. The receptor set was obtained from a young man in good health. Each CDR3 is given with its conserved first and last residue. The D gene is left open where the match is weak. Some rows have no size entry. The others give once, few or many, or a class for an expanded clone.

J	V	D	size	CDR3	DNA
TRBJ2-5	TRBV10-3	.	.	CAIRDSAQETQYF	TGTGCCATCAGGGACAGTGCCCAAGAGACCCAGTACTTC
TRBJ1-1	TRBV2	.	.	CASSYREAGTEAFF	TGTGCCAGCAGTTACAGGGAGGCGGGCACTGAAGCTTTCTTT
TRBJ2-2	TRBV30	TRBD1	.	CAWRGQGPAGELFF	TGTGCCTGGAGAGGACAGGGCCCGGCCGGGGAGCTGTTTTTT
TRBJ2-7	TRBV2	.	.	CASSDPPGAKQYF	TGTGCCAGCTCCGACCCCCCAGGGGCCAAGCAGTACTTC
TRBJ2-7	TRBV5-1	TRBD1	.	CASTRDRGDEQYF	TGCGCCAGCACAAGGGACAGGGGCGACGAGCAGTACTTC
TRBJ2-7	TRBV6-5	TRBD1	many	CASSSDRVNYEQYF	TGTGCCAGCAGTTCAGACAGGGTGAACTACGAGCAGTACTTC
TRBJ2-5	TRBV18	.	.	CASSPSASSETQYF	TGTGCCAGCTCACCGAGCGCTAGCTCGGAGACCCAGTACTTC
TRBJ1-3	TRBV18	.	.	CASSPESGSSGNTIYF	TGTGCCAGCTCACCGGAAAGTGGCAGCTCTGGAAACACCATATATTTT
TRBJ1-2	TRBV30	.	.	CAWSAIGQRGYGYTF	TGTGCCTGGAGTGCAATCGGGCAGCGGGGCTATGGCTACACCTTC
TRBJ2-1	TRBV19	.	.	CASSMGSAALYNEQFF	TGTGCCAGTAGTATGGGTAGCGCCGCCCTTTACAATGAGCAGTTCTTC
TRBJ1-4	TRBV11-2	.	.	CASSLGSPNEKLFF	TGTGCCAGCAGCTTGGGGAGTCCTAATGAAAAACTGTTTTTT
TRBJ2-7	TRBV28	TRBD2	.	CASSRSGRENEQYF	TGTGCCAGCTCACGTAGCGGGAGGGAAAACGAGCAGTACTTC
TRBJ1-2	TRBV9	.	.	CASSVAEGSYGYTF	TGTGCCAGCAGCGTAGCTGAGGGATCCTATGGCTACACCTTC
TRBJ1-3	TRBV28	.	.	CASTGGNSGNTIYF	TGTGCCAGCACCGGGGGGAACTCTGGAAACACCATATATTTT
TRBJ2-7	TRBV5-4	.	.	CASTGQGYEQYF	TGTGCCAGCACGGGGCAGGGTTACGAGCAGTACTTC
TRBJ2-7	TRBV30	.	.	CAWSVGVNSYEQYF	TGTGCCTGGAGTGTAGGGGTCAACTCCTACGAGCAGTACTTC
TRBJ1-3	TRBV18	.	.	CASSPYGAFSGNTIYF	TGTGCCAGCTCACCATACGGGGCCTTCTCTGGAAACACCATATATTTT
TRBJ1-5	TRBV7-2	.	.	CASSLAVGNQPQHF	TGTGCCAGCAGCTTAGCCGTTGGCAATCAGCCCCAGCATTTT
TRBJ2-3	TRBV9	TRBD1	.	CASSVGGRGPDTQYF	TGTGCCAGCAGCGTAGGGGGCAGGGGGCCAGATACGCAGTATTTT
TRBJ1-2	TRBV10-3	.	.	CAISGGAYGYTF	TGTGCCATCAGTGGCGGTGCCTATGGCTACACCTTC
TRBJ1-6	TRBV4-3	.	.	CASSQDHLGSASPLHF	TGCGCCAGCAGCCAAGATCATTTAGGGAGCGCTTCACCCCTCCACTTT
TRBJ1-4	TRBV30	.	.	CAGLMGNEKLFF	TGTGCCGGCCTTATGGGGAATGAAAAACTGTTTTTT
TRBJ2-7	TRBV27	TRBD1	.	CASPRGPDYEQYF	TGTGCCAGTCCCAGGGGGCCCGACTACGAGCAGTACTTC
TRBJ1-4	TRBV5-4	TRBD1	.	CASSLDRGSNEKLFF	TGTGCCAGCAGCTTGGACAGGGGTTCTAATGAAAAACTGTTTTTT
TRBJ2-1	TRBV5-4	TRBD1	.	CASSPMAGTGGSNEQFF	TGTGCCAGCAGCCCAATGGCTGGGACAGGGGGCTCAAATGAGCAGTTCTTC
TRBJ2-7	TRBV21-1	.	.	CAEELVYEQYF	TGTGCCGAGGAGTTAGTCTACGAGCAGTACTTC
TRBJ2-7	TRBV7-9	.	few	CASSLALGGQPYEQYF	TGTGCCAGCAGCTTAGCGCTCGGAGGACAGCCTTACGAGCAGTACTTC
TRBJ2-2	TRBV10-3	.	once	CAISPGSTGELFF	TGTGCCATCAGTCCAGGGTCCACCGGGGAGCTGTTTTTT
TRBJ2-2	TRBV7-3	.	.	CASSKGHLTGELFF	TGTGCCAGCAGCAAGGGACACCTCACCGGGGAGCTGTTTTTT
TRBJ2-5	TRBV10-1	TRBD1	.	CASSTDRGRETQYF	TGCGCCAGCAGTACCGACAGGGGACGAGAGACCCAGTACTTC
TRBJ2-5	TRBV18	.	.	CASSPGSGETQYF	TGTGCCAGCTCACCAGGGTCGGGGGAGACCCAGTACTTC
TRBJ1-6	TRBV30	.	.	CALRDRRNSPLHF	TGTGCCCTTCGGGACCGAAGAAATTCACCCCTCCACTTT
TRBJ1-4	TRBV5-1	TRBD1	once	CASSAGQGNEKLFF	TGCGCCAGCAGCGCGGGACAGGGAAACGAAAAACTGTTTTTT
TRBJ1-2	TRBV10-3	.	.	CAISDLQGNYGYTF	TGTGCCATCAGTGACCTACAGGGTAACTATGGCTACACCTTC
TRBJ2-3	TRBV7-6	.	once	CASSLGRADTQYF	TGTGCCAGCAGCTTGGGCAGGGCAGATACGCAGTATTTT
TRBJ2-1	TRBV5-1	.	.	CASSPSYSYNEQFF	TGCGCCAGCAGCCCCTCCTACTCCTACAATGAGCAGTTCTTC
TRBJ2-7	TRBV15	TRBD1	.	CATRDRARTGYEQYF	TGTGCCACCAGGGACAGGGCCCGCACGGGCTACGAGCAGTACTTC
TRBJ2-7	TRBV28	.	.	CASSLEEQRTEQYF	TGTGCCAGCAGTTTAGAAGAACAGAGGACCGAGCAGTACTTC
TRBJ1-1	TRBV4-1	TRBD1	.	CASSQDRTGGSEAFF	TGCGCCAGCAGCCAAGATCGGACAGGAGGGTCTGAAGCTTTCTTT
TRBJ1-2	TRBV6-1	.	.	CASSEGPNYGYTF	TGTGCCAGCAGTGAAGGCCCTAACTATGGCTACACCTTC
TRBJ1-1	TRBV5-4	.	once	CASSPGLRNTEAFF	TGTGCCAGCAGCCCCGGACTGAGGAACACTGAAGCTTTCTTT
TRBJ1-1	TRBV7-2	.	.	CASSTKTGVTEAFF	TGTGCCAGCAGCACTAAGACAGGCGTCACTGAAGCTTTCTTT
TRBJ2-4	TRBV19	TRBD1	.	CASSMDRKVAKNIQYF	TGTGCCAGTAGTATGGACAGGAAGGTGGCCAAAAACATTCAGTACTTC
TRBJ2-5	TRBV19	.	once	CASTAGQGTQYF	TGTGCCAGTACCGCAGGGCAGGGGACCCAGTACTTC
TRBJ2-1	TRBV7-6	.	.	CASSLDGTLQFF	TGTGCCAGCAGCTTAGATGGGACGTTGCAGTTCTTC